This TCR beta chain originates from a study of blood T cell repertoires in COVID-19. For the study at large: The cDNA or gDNA used as material had been derived from T cells, B-cell-depleted T cells, or PBMCs.

Methods used by the authors: Amplification of reference gene primers was used by the study to estimate nucleated cell counts. Assay: immunoSEQ multiplex PCR; the TCRdb copy retains only in-frame clones and omits some. V, J and clone size reflect that table, while D and trimming were determined from the DNA. The table lists 300,000 or so clones, nearly 90% of them singletons, with approximately 5.3% in the top ten. Germline V gives CDR1 SGHVS, CDR2 FNYEAQ. The length of the CDR3 is 14 residues. Trimming removed 2 bases from V and 4 bases from J; junction bases left unmatched: 4. This receptor was identified in a woman aged 30 to 39 who had recovered from COVID-19. This sequence joins TRBV7-6 and TRBJ1-1; TRBD1 agrees at 7 bases. Sequencing was carried out using PBMCs or T cells enriched from blood (not recorded which). CDR3 coding DNA: TGTGCCAGCAGCTTATGGGCAGGGGGCACTGAAGCTTTCTTT. Translation gives CASSLWAGGTEAFF.